This T cell receptor beta chain was recovered during a study of blood T cell repertoires in COVID-19. As handled by the study authors: Reference gene primer amplification yielded estimated nucleated cell counts. The method was immunoSEQ multiplex PCR; TCRdb's version includes in-frame clones alone and lacks a portion of them. V and J calls and clone size follow that table, whereas D and trimming were derived from the DNA. The sample carries about 44,000 clones, 88% recorded once. The receptor's source is a woman in her thirties or forties with acute or convalescent COVID-19. Sequencing used peripheral blood.

CDR3 DNA: TGTGCCAGCAGCTTATATTGGCCGGGGGGATACGAGCAGTACTTC. Encoded protein: CASSLYWPGGYEQYF. This chain uses TRBV11-2 with TRBJ2-7, with 7 bases matching TRBD2. Germline CDR1 reads SGHAT; CDR2 reads FQNNGV. J lost 4 bases, V lost 2 bases, and 8 bases had no gene match. The CDR3 runs 15 residues. Based on the CDR3 plus reference TRBV11-2 and TRBJ2-7, the full variable domain is EAGVAQSPRYKIIEKRQSVAFWCNPISGHATLYWYQQILGQGPKLLIQFQNNGVVDDSQLPKDRFSAERLKGVDSTLKIQPAKLEDSAVYLCASSLYWPGGYEQYFGPGTRLTVT.